One sample yielded the 32 T cell receptor beta chains listed below, sequenced in a study of human T cells and chemical hapten exposure (dated by TCRdb to the early 2020s). The meaning of the sample's time point label: patch test 2, 6 weeks after DPC sensitization. Per the publication, the treatment or condition label means: therapeutic diphenylcyclopropenone sensitization with weekly scalp DPC. Libraries were built with RACE. TCRdb names NextSeq 500 as the instrument used. TCRdb trimmed public reads at Q25 via fastp, called clones via MiXCR and kept in-frame beta chains. Rows matching on CDR3 protein sequence are summarized as one entry with the most common DNA and genes. This sample comprises a few hundred thousand distinct CDR3 sequences, under 6.5% of them detected only once. Of the sample, around 6.1% is held by the ten largest clones. Sequenced here: whole blood, sampled in connection with sensitization to the hapten diphenylcyclopropenone (DPC). The receptors come from a young woman with alopecia areata. Some clones in this sample may be carry-over from other donors' samples.

The rearrangement uses TRBV12-3 or TRBV12-4 and TRBJ2-1; 9 bases are a match to TRBD1. This CDR3 is built from 15 residues. V lost 2 bases to trimming and J lost 10 bases; unmatched junction nucleotides: 9. The CDR3 DNA follows: TGTGCCAGCAGTTTAACGTGGACAGGGGATATGGAGCAGTTCTTC. It encodes CASSLTWTGDMEQFF.

V and J are TRBV11-1 and TRBJ2-5; 8 bases are a match to TRBD1. The CDR3 covers 18 residues. The V segment lost 6 bases and the J segment 5 bases; nucleotides outside the gene matches: 20. The germline gives CDR1 SGHAT, CDR2 FQDESV (reference sequence). As DNA, the CDR3 is TGTGCCAGCAGTCCCGGACAGGGTCGATCGTCAAAACCGGAGACCCAGTACTTC. Residues: CASSPGQGRSSKPETQYF.

This chain's CDR3 is CASRGGPREPYEQYF. Here the CDR3 DNA reads TGTGCCAGCAGGGGGGGACCGAGGGAACCTTACGAGCAGTACTTC. The genes are TRBV12-3 or TRBV12-4 and TRBJ2-7; perhaps TRBD2 as D (6 bases). This CDR3 contains 15 residues. The ends were cut back, 6 bases at V and 4 bases at J, with 19 bases in the middle.

This clonotype was seen more than once but under ten times. The J gene is TRBJ1-1, the V gene TRBV28, with D unclear. V gave up 5 bases and J gave up 4 bases, with 17 bases separating them. CDR3 length: 15 residues. CDR1 and CDR2 from the germline V gene are MDHEN and SYDVKM. The CDR3 protein is CASSPWGGLGTEAFF. The CDR3 DNA reads TGTGCCAGCAGTCCCTGGGGAGGCCTGGGCACTGAAGCTTTCTTT.

This clonotype appeared a few times. The chain joins TRBV29-1 to TRBJ2-2, with D hard to call. CDR1 and CDR2 (germline): SQVTM, ANQGSEA. This CDR3 is built from 12 residues. Trimming stripped 6 bases from V and 7 bases from J, with 12 bases between. CDR3 protein: CSVQNPDGELFF. DNA of the CDR3: TGCAGCGTCCAGAATCCGGACGGGGAGCTGTTTTTT.

This chain uses TRBV7-9 with TRBJ2-3; 10 bases align to TRBD2. The CDR3 spans 15 residues. Germline V lookup: CDR1 SEHNR, CDR2 FQNEAQ (reference sequence). V lost 8 bases and J lost 5; bases outside the gene matches: 10. The DNA for the CDR3 is TGTGCCAGCCGACCGAGCGGGGGGGCCAAAGATACGCAGTATTTT. It codes for CASRPSGGAKDTQYF.

This clonotype was seen repeatedly, ten times or more. The chain employs TRBV7-2 and TRBJ1-6; D gene unclear. There are 16 residues in the CDR3. Germline-derived CDR1 and CDR2 are SGHTA and FQGNSA. The V and J ends lost 2 bases and 0 bases respectively, with 8 bases between them. The CDR3 region has the DNA TGTGCCAGCAGCTTAACGGAGAGCTCCTATAATTCACCCCTCCACTTT. Its protein is CASSLTESSYNSPLHF.

V gene TRBV7-6 combines with J gene TRBJ1-3; perhaps TRBD1 as D (5 bases). The CDR3 loop spans 19 amino acids. The germline gives CDR1 SGHVS, CDR2 FNYEAQ. Trimming pared 1 base from V and 2 bases from J, leaving 21 bases between. CDR3: CASSLGEARRYRPGNTIYF. CDR3 DNA: TGTGCCAGCAGCTTAGGGGAGGCCCGGCGCTACAGGCCTGGAAACACCATATATTTT.

This clonotype was detected many times. The chain links TRBV7-2 to TRBJ2-3, with 9 bases aligning to TRBD2. The CDR3 spans 17 residues. The J segment lost 2 bases and the V segment lost 1 base, leaving 7 bases of the junction unmatched. In germline, CDR1 is SGHTA, CDR2 FQGNSA. CDR3 protein: CASSLVWLAGHTDTQYF. The CDR3 coding sequence is TGTGCCAGCAGCTTAGTGTGGCTAGCGGGGCACACAGATACGCAGTATTTT.

This clonotype was detected a few times. The chain employs TRBV21-1 and TRBJ2-7; TRBD2 is the table's D call, not checked against the DNA. TRBV21-1 counts as a pseudogene. CDR3 length: 17 residues. CDR3: CASSSGQTWGPHYEQYF. The DNA for the CDR3 is TGTGCCAGCTCGTCAGGCCAAACCTGGGGCCCACATTACGAGCAGTACTTC.

The chain is built from TRBV4-2 and TRBJ2-7; D possibly corresponds to TRBD2 (6 bases). The CDR3 consists of 16 residues. Trimming pared 0 bases from V and 2 bases from J, leaving 14 bases between. CDR1 and CDR2 (germline): LGHNA, YNFKEQ. The CDR3 reads CASSQESWGEAYEQYF. The CDR3 DNA follows: TGTGCCAGCAGCCAAGAATCCTGGGGGGAAGCCTACGAGCAGTACTTC.

This clonotype was counted ten times or more. This chain connects TRBV6-6 to TRBJ2-5, with 11 bases lining up with TRBD2. CDR1 and CDR2 (germline): MNHNY, SVGAGI (reference sequence). V lost 9 bases and J lost 2; bases outside the gene matches: 5. The CDR3 is 14 residues long. The CDR3 here is CASKTSGEQETQYF. The CDR3 DNA is TGTGCCAGTAAGACTAGCGGGGAACAAGAGACCCAGTACTTC.

This clonotype came up many times. The chain uses TRBV5-1 and TRBJ1-1; D is uncertain. This CDR3 is 16 amino acids long. CDR1 is SGHRS and CDR2 is YFSETQ in the germline V gene. Trimming pared 0 bases from V and 4 bases from J, leaving 16 bases between. The CDR3 region is CASSLGRGISGTEAFF. The CDR3, as DNA: TGCGCCAGCAGCTTGGGTCGGGGTATCTCGGGCACTGAAGCTTTCTTT.

V gene TRBV20-1 combines with J gene TRBJ2-1; the D is unclear. Trimming removed 6 bases at V and 0 bases at J, with 12 bases between. From germline, CDR1 is DFQATT and CDR2 SNEGSKA (reference sequence). There are 14 residues in the CDR3. CDR3 coding DNA: TGCAGTGCCCACTTGAAGAGCTCCTACAATGAGCAGTTCTTC. Translating gives CSAHLKSSYNEQFF.

This clonotype was found a few times. The chain links TRBV5-1 to TRBJ2-7; D is unresolved. The CDR3 length is 10 residues. Germline values: CDR1 SGHRS, CDR2 YFSETQ. V lost 4 bases and J 9 bases, leaving 8 bases between the germline ends. This chain's CDR3 is CASSAKPQYF. The CDR3 DNA reads as TGCGCCAGCAGCGCCAAACCGCAGTACTTC.

This clonotype was counted many times. This sequence joins TRBV3-1 and TRBJ1-6, with D perhaps TRBD1 (6 bases). Germline V gene lookup returns CDR1 LGHDT and CDR2 YNNKEL (reference sequence). The V end lost 4 bases, the J end lost 3 bases, and 16 bases lay between the germline ends. The CDR3 contains 17 residues. The CDR3 coding sequence is TGTGCCAGCAGCCGGACAGCCTCTACTAACTATAATTCACCCCTCCACTTT. Translated: CASSRTASTNYNSPLHF.

There are many counts of this clonotype. This chain joins TRBV6-2 or TRBV6-3 and TRBJ2-3; D is uncertain. The CDR3 is 16 residues long. Looked up from germline, CDR1 is MNHEY and CDR2 is SVGEGT. V was clipped by 6 bases and J by 6 bases, with 22 bases between them. CDR3 DNA: TGTGCCAGCAGAGGCGAAGGAGCTGCCCGTGGGGATACGCAGTATTTT. Protein: CASRGEGAARGDTQYF.

The V call is TRBV5-4, the J call TRBJ2-1; 14 nucleotides line up with TRBD2. CDR3 length: 17 amino acids. The V and J ends lost 4 bases and 3 bases, in that order; junction bases with no gene match: 6. Germline V gene lookup returns CDR1 SGHNT and CDR2 YYREEE (reference sequence). The CDR3 spells CASSHGLAGGHYNEQFF. In nucleotides, the CDR3 is TGTGCCAGCAGCCACGGACTAGCGGGGGGTCACTACAATGAGCAGTTCTTC.

This sequence joins TRBV3-1 and TRBJ2-7, with 7 bases that match TRBD1. The V and J ends lost 3 bases and 3 bases, in that order; junction bases with no gene match: 11. CDR3 length: 16 amino acids. Germline values: CDR1 LGHDT, CDR2 YNNKEL (reference sequence). The CDR3 spells CASSHWRTGPNYEQYF. DNA of the CDR3: TGTGCCAGCAGCCATTGGCGGACAGGCCCTAACTACGAGCAGTACTTC.

The rearrangement links TRBV20-1 to TRBJ1-1, with TRBD1 matching 8 bases. Per the germline V gene, CDR1 is DFQATT and CDR2 is SNEGSKA (reference sequence). V trimming: 4 bases; J trimming: 4 bases; junction bases outside the gene matches: 11. There are 15 residues in the CDR3. CDR3 loop: CSATFETGEFTEAFF. CDR3 DNA sequence: TGCAGTGCTACCTTCGAGACAGGGGAATTCACTGAAGCTTTCTTT.

This chain links TRBV6-5 with TRBJ2-7; 9 positions match TRBD2. Losses at the gene ends were 1 base for V and 4 bases for J; bases not matched to a gene: 5. Germline lookup yields CDR1 MNHEY and CDR2 SVGAGI. The CDR3 consists of 15 residues. CDR3 sequence: CASSYWSSGTYEQYF. CDR3 in DNA: TGTGCCAGCAGTTACTGGTCTAGCGGGACTTACGAGCAGTACTTC.

The chain joins TRBV7-2 to TRBJ2-1; D might be TRBD2 (6 bases). The CDR3 totals 14 residues. The ends were cut back, 5 bases at V and 7 bases at J, with 15 bases in the middle. CDR1 and CDR2 (germline): SGHTA, FQGNSA. The CDR3 spells CASSRTGVGNEQFF. CDR3 nucleotides: TGTGCCAGCAGCCGCACGGGGGTTGGAAATGAGCAGTTCTTC.

This clonotype showed up many times. V and J are TRBV27 and TRBJ1-5; D remains unclear. The CDR3 spans 14 residues. Trimming pared 6 bases from V and 2 bases from J, leaving 11 bases between. Per germline, CDR1 MNHEY and CDR2 SMNVEV (reference sequence). CDR3 DNA sequence: TGTGCCAGCAGAGATATGGAGCGCAATCAGCCCCAGCATTTT. Amino acids: CASRDMERNQPQHF.

This clonotype was observed at least ten times. V is TRBV5-1 and J is TRBJ1-4; maybe TRBD1 (6 bases). The germline V and J ends were trimmed by 1 base and 3 bases, with 10 bases remaining between them. The germline CDR1 and CDR2 sequences are SGHRS and YFSETQ. CDR3 length equals 15 residues. The CDR3 DNA reads as TGCGCCAGCAGCTTGATGGGGGCAGCTAATGAAAAACTGTTTTTT. Protein sequence: CASSLMGAANEKLFF.

V usage is TRBV11-2 and J usage is TRBJ2-3; no firm D call. CDR3 length: 17 amino acids. The V gene lost 4 bases and the J gene lost 0 bases, with 17 bases spanning the gap. Germline values: CDR1 SGHAT, CDR2 FQNNGV. The CDR3 spells CASSSLDMLFSTDTQYF. The CDR3 coding sequence is TGTGCCAGCAGCTCCCTTGACATGCTCTTTAGCACAGATACGCAGTATTTT.

This clonotype came up many times. V gene TRBV4-3 combines with J gene TRBJ1-3, with TRBD1 matching over 9 bases. The CDR3 spans 16 residues. V was pared by 4 bases and J by 3 bases, with 7 bases of the junction left unmatched. Germline CDR1 LGHNA, CDR2 YSLEER. CDR3 amino acids: CASSRITGGYGNTIYF. For the CDR3, the DNA is TGCGCCAGCAGCCGAATCACAGGGGGCTATGGAAACACCATATATTTT.

The chain has TRBV20-1 and TRBJ2-3, with 9 bases identical to TRBD2. The CDR3 consists of 14 residues. Germline V gene sequence: CDR1 DFQATT, CDR2 SNEGSKA (reference sequence). The V and J ends lost 0 bases and 11 bases, in that order; junction bases with no gene match: 9. The CDR3 is CSARDPAGGMVQYF. In DNA form, the CDR3 reads TGCAGTGCTAGAGATCCAGCGGGGGGCATGGTGCAGTATTTT.

This clonotype was counted at least ten times. The chain joins TRBV6-1 to TRBJ1-5; TRBD1 aligns across 8 bases. The germline V gene has CDR1 MNHNS and CDR2 SASEGT. The ends lost 6 bases at V and 3 bases at J; junction bases unmatched: 16. The CDR3 is 18 amino acids. The CDR3, as DNA: TGTGCCAGCAGAGCCCGGGGACAGGCCGATAAGATCAATCAGCCCCAGCATTTT. As protein: CASRARGQADKINQPQHF.

The gene calls are TRBV6-2 or TRBV6-3 and TRBJ1-6, with D uncertain. The CDR3 sequence is 13 residues long. Germline CDR1 and CDR2: MNHEY and SVGEGT. With 1 base removed from V and 10 bases from J, the gap between germline ends came to 8 bases. Here the CDR3 reads CASSYWRESPLHF. The DNA for the CDR3 is TGTGCCAGCAGTTACTGGCGCGAATCACCCCTCCACTTT.

V is TRBV4-3 and J is TRBJ1-2; TRBD1 agrees at 7 bases. Germline V gene lookup returns CDR1 LGHNA and CDR2 YSLEER. J gave up 8 bases and V 0 bases, and 6 bases lay outside the gene matches. This CDR3 is 14 amino acids long. In nucleotides, the CDR3 is TGCGCCAGCAGCCAAGATATTAAACAGGGGGGCTACACCTTC. Its translation is CASSQDIKQGGYTF.

There are a few counts of this clonotype. This chain joins TRBV6-5 and TRBJ2-3, with 14 bases identical to TRBD2. In germline, CDR1 is MNHEY, CDR2 SVGAGI. The J segment lost 5 bases and the V segment lost 10 bases, leaving 14 bases of the junction unmatched. This CDR3 is 17 amino acids long. CDR3 DNA sequence: TGTGCCACCTTCCGCTTCAGACTAGCGGGGGGGCAAGATACGCAGTATTTT. Residues: CATFRFRLAGGQDTQYF.

This clonotype was picked up many times. The rearrangement uses TRBV5-4 and TRBJ2-3; D gene ambiguous. CDR1 and CDR2 from the germline V gene are SGHNT and YYREEE (reference sequence). The V end was cut by 1 base, the J end by 0 bases, with 12 bases between. This CDR3 contains 16 residues. The DNA for the CDR3 is TGTGCCAGCAGCTTGAGTCCGTCATTTAGCACAGATACGCAGTATTTT. Translation: CASSLSPSFSTDTQYF.